A single sample gave rise to the 9 T cell receptor beta chains below, sequenced in a study of STAT5B mutations in CD4+ large granular lymphocyte leukemia (dated by TCRdb to 2022 to 2024). The library relied on the immunoSEQ multiplex PCR assay. TCRdb re-hosts the immuneACCESS table, in-frame sequences only. Its copies lack some clones; in the studies checked, an unresolved V gene accounts for under half of them, and the cause for the rest is not known. The sample includes fewer than 40,000 clones, with approximately 80% observed a single time. The ten largest clones take up around 2.5% of the sample. Specimen: CD4+ T cells from blood buffy coats. The receptors stem from a human donor in good health.

CDR3 nucleotides: TGTGCCACATCAGGGTTGTTGACCTACGAGCAGTACTTC. Translation gives CATSGLLTYEQYF. The chain uses TRBV11-2 and TRBJ2-7; possibly TRBD1 for D (5 bases). Germline-derived CDR1 and CDR2 are SGHAT and FQNNGV. V was clipped by 10 bases and J by 2 bases, with 15 bases between them. This CDR3 contains 13 residues.

The chain's CDR3 is CASSLTQGAVDEQYF. The CDR3 DNA reads TGTGCCAGCAGTTTAACCCAGGGTGCGGTGGACGAGCAGTACTTC. The gene calls are TRBV28 and TRBJ2-7, with D perhaps matching TRBD1 (5 bases). Germline CDR1 MDHEN, CDR2 SYDVKM. V was clipped by 2 bases and J by 5 bases, with 16 bases between them. This CDR3 is 15 amino acids long.

A few counts support this clone. The CDR3 DNA sequence: TGTGCCAGTAGTACCACCTGGACGGGTAATCAGCCCCAGCATTTT. Residues: CASSTTWTGNQPQHF. The chain uses TRBV19 and TRBJ1-5; D is undetermined. Germline loops: CDR1 LNHDA, CDR2 SQIVND (reference sequence). Trimming cost V 4 bases and J 4 bases, with 14 bases left between them. The CDR3 spans 15 residues.

The chain carries TRBV7-8 and TRBJ2-2; D possibly matches TRBD1 or TRBD2 (6 bases each). The germline CDR1 and CDR2 sequences are SGHVS and FQNEAQ. CDR3 length: 15 amino acids. V lost 1 base and J lost 4, with 10 bases in between. Written as DNA, the CDR3 is TGTGCCAGCAGCTTAGGGGGGGCCGGCACCGGGGAGCTGTTTTTT. It specifies CASSLGGAGTGELFF.

The V gene is TRBV25-1, the J gene TRBJ2-7; 8 nucleotides agree with TRBD2. V dropped 4 bases and J dropped 7; count of bases not matched to a gene: 6. From germline, CDR1 is MGHDK and CDR2 SYGVNS. CDR3 length equals 13 residues. CDR3: CASSAREAGEQYF. Here the CDR3 DNA reads TGTGCCAGCAGTGCGCGGGAGGCTGGGGAGCAGTACTTC.

This chain uses TRBV5-8 with TRBJ2-7; D is unclear. CDR3 size: 14 residues. Germline assignment: CDR1 SGHTS and CDR2 YDEGEE. V lost 6 bases to trimming and J lost 7 bases, with 20 bases between them. The DNA for the CDR3 is TGTGCCAGCACTCCCTTGGGTCCGGGTAAAGAGCAGTACTTC. Its protein is CASTPLGPGKEQYF.

The chain combines TRBV5-1 with TRBJ2-7; a possible D gene is TRBD1 (5 bases). The CDR3 length is 12 residues. V was shortened by 7 bases and J by 6 bases, with 14 bases between the two germline ends. Germline V gene lookup returns CDR1 SGHRS and CDR2 YFSETQ. The CDR3 sequence is CASGAASGEQYF. CDR3 nucleotides: TGCGCCAGCGGGGCGGCCTCCGGCGAGCAGTACTTC.

This clone was recorded a few times. The DNA for the CDR3 is TGTGCCAGCAGCTTAGTATCGGGGACAGGGGGAGAAGCTTTCTTT. Amino acid sequence: CASSLVSGTGGEAFF. V gene TRBV7-9 combines with J gene TRBJ1-1; TRBD1 matches 11 bases. Unmatched junction bases numbered 6, after V lost 1 base and J lost 8 bases. The CDR3 loop spans 15 amino acids. CDR1 is SEHNR and CDR2 is FQNEAQ in the germline V gene (reference sequence).

The chain recombines TRBV6-6 with TRBJ2-2; no definite D call. The length of the CDR3 is 11 residues. Germline CDR1 reads MNHNY; CDR2 reads SVGAGI (reference sequence). Trimming shortened V by 2 bases and J by 6 bases, and 1 base separated the two germline ends. CDR3 region: CASSYAGELFF. In DNA form, the CDR3 reads TGTGCCAGCAGTTACGCCGGGGAGCTGTTTTTT.